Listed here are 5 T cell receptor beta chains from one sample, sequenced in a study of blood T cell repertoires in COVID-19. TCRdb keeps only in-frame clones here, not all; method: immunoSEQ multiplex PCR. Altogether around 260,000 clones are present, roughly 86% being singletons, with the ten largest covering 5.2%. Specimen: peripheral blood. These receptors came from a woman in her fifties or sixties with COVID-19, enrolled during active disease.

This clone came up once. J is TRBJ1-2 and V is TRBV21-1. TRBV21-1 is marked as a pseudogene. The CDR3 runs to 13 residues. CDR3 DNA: TGTGCCAGCAGGAGCGGGACTCCCCTGGGCTACACCTTC. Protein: CASRSGTPLGYTF.

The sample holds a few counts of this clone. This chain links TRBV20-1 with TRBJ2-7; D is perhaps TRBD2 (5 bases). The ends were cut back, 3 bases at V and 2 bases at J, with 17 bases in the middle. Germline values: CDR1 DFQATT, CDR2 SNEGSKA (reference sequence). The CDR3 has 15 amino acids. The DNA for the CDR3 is TGCAGTGCTAGTTCTGCTGGCGGGCGCCCCTACGAGCAGTACTTC. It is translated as CSASSAGGRPYEQYF.

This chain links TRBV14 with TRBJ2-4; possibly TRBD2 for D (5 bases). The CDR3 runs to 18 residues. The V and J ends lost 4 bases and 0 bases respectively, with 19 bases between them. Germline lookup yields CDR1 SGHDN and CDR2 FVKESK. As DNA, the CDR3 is TGTGCCAGCAGCCGTAATACCGGGGTCCCCTTAGCCAAAAACATTCAGTACTTC. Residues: CASSRNTGVPLAKNIQYF.

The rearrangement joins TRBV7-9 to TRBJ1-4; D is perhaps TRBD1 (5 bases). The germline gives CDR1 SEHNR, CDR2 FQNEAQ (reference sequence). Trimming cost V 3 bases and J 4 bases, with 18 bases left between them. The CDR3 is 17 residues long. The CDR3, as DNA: TGTGCCAGCAGCTTTCTCTTCGGGGGGACGAGTAATGAAAAACTGTTTTTT. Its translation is CASSFLFGGTSNEKLFF.

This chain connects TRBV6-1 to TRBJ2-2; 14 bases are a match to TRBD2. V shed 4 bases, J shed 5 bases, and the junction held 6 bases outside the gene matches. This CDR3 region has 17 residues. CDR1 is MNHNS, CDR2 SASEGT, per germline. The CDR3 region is CASSGLAGGPGTGELFF. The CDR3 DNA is TGTGCCAGCAGTGGACTAGCGGGAGGGCCTGGGACCGGGGAGCTGTTTTTT.